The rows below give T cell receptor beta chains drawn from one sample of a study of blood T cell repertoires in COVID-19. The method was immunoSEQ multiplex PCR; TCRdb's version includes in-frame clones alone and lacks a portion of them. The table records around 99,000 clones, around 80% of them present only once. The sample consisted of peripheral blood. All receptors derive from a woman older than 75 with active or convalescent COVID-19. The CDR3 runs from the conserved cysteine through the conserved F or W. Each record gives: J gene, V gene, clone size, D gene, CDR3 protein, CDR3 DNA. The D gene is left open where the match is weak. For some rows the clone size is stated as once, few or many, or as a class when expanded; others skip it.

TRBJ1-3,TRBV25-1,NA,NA,CASRNSGRNTIYF,TGTGCCAGCAGAAACAGTGGCCGAAACACCATATATTTT
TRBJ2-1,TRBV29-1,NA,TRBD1,CSVDRGYEQFF,TGCAGCGTCGACAGGGGCTATGAGCAGTTCTTC
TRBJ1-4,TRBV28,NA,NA,CASSSGGHEKLFF,TGTGCCAGCAGTTCCGGGGGACATGAAAAACTGTTTTTT
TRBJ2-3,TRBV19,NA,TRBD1,CASSPRQGVTDTQYF,TGTGCCAGTAGTCCCCGACAGGGGGTCACAGATACGCAGTATTTT
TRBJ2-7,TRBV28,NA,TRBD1,CASSLSQGLGTLAYEQYF,TGTGCCAGCAGTTTATCACAGGGGCTTGGAACCTTAGCCTACGAGCAGTACTTC
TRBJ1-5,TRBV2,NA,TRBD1,CASSDRTGGNQPQHF,TGTGCCAGCAGTGATCGGACAGGGGGAAATCAGCCCCAGCATTTT
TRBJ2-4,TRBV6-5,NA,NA,CASQTTENIQYF,TGTGCCAGCCAAACGACAGAAAACATTCAGTACTTC
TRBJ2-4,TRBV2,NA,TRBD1,CASSGGTGEGIQYF,TGTGCCAGCAGTGGGGGGACAGGGGAAGGCATTCAGTACTTC
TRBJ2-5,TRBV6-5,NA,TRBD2,CASSYYRGGQETQYF,TGTGCCAGCAGTTACTACCGGGGGGGACAAGAGACCCAGTACTTC
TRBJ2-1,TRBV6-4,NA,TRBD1,CASSSGTGIDEQFF,TGTGCCAGCAGCTCCGGGACAGGGATCGATGAGCAGTTCTTC
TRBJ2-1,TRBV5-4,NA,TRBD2,CASSLDPGLADNEQFF,TGTGCCAGCAGCTTGGACCCCGGACTAGCGGACAATGAGCAGTTCTTC
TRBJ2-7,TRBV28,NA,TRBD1,CASSTAGTDYEQYF,TGTGCCAGCAGCACCGCCGGGACAGACTACGAGCAGTACTTC
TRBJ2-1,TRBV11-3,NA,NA,CASSRTVGEQFF,TGTGCCAGCAGCCGGACAGTCGGTGAGCAGTTCTTC
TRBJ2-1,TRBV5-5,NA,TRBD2,CASSLLAGDYNEQFF,TGTGCCAGCAGCTTACTAGCGGGAGACTACAATGAGCAGTTCTTC
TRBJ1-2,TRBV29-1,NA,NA,CSAGGLNLGYTF,TGCAGCGCCGGGGGACTGAATCTCGGCTACACCTTC
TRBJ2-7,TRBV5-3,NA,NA,CARRKDILYEQYF,TGTGCCAGAAGAAAAGACATACTCTACGAGCAGTACTTC
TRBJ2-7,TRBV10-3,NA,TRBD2,CAISSGTNRYEQYF,TGTGCCATCAGTTCCGGGACTAATCGGTACGAGCAGTACTTC
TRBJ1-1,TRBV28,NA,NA,CASSLGHQNTEAFF,TGTGCCAGCAGTCTCGGACACCAGAACACTGAAGCTTTCTTT
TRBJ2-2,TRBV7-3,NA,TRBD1,CASSEQGASGELFF,TGTGCCAGCAGCGAACAGGGGGCTTCCGGGGAGCTGTTTTTT
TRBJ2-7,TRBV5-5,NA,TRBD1,CASSTGQGMGYEQYF,TGTGCCAGCAGCACGGGACAGGGGATGGGCTACGAGCAGTACTTC
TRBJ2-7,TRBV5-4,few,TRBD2,CASSLGGLAGEQYF,TGTGCCAGCAGCTTGGGAGGACTAGCGGGGGAGCAGTACTTC
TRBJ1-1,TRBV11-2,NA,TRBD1,CASAPGQTMNTEAFF,TGTGCCAGCGCTCCGGGACAGACGATGAACACTGAAGCTTTCTTT
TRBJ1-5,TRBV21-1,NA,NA,CASSKAKGQGNQPQHF,TGTGCCAGCAGCAAAGCGAAGGGACAGGGCAATCAGCCCCAGCATTTT
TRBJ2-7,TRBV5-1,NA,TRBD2,CASRSSGYEQYF,TGCGCCAGCAGGTCTAGCGGCTACGAGCAGTACTTC
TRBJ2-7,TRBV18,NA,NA,CASSPGIARYEQYF,TGTGCCAGCTCACCGGGGATAGCGAGATACGAGCAGTACTTC
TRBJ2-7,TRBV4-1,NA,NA,CASSQDSNRAFYEQYF,TGCGCCAGCAGCCAAGATAGTAACAGGGCCTTCTACGAGCAGTACTTC
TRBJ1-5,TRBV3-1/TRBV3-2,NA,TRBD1,CASSQGQGGQPQHF,TGTGCCAGCAGCCAGGGACAGGGAGGACAGCCCCAGCATTTT
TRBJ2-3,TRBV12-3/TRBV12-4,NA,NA,CASTGDSDTQYF,TGTGCCAGCACGGGAGACTCAGATACGCAGTATTTT
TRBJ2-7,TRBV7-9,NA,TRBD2,CASSLRRAGGIHEQYF,TGTGCCAGCAGCTTGCGGAGAGCGGGAGGAATCCACGAGCAGTACTTC